This T cell receptor beta chain originates from a study of cytomegalovirus exposure and HLA in healthy donors. PCR employed 60 Vbeta and 13 Jbeta primers. The protocol was immunoSEQ multiplex PCR, while the TCRdb copy is restricted to in-frame clones and leaves out a portion. The sample includes under 300,000 clones, about 81% of them seen just once. V shed 6 bases and J shed 3 bases, with 6 bases lying between them. From germline, CDR1 is SQVTM and CDR2 ANQGSEA. The CDR3 is 11 amino acids. This clonotype was sampled from an older woman in good health and CMV-seropositive. The chain combines TRBV29-1 with TRBJ2-1; D uncertain. The sequenced sample was PBMCs. The CDR3 spells CSVEDYNEQFF. The CDR3 coding sequence is TGCAGCGTCGAGGACTACAATGAGCAGTTCTTC.